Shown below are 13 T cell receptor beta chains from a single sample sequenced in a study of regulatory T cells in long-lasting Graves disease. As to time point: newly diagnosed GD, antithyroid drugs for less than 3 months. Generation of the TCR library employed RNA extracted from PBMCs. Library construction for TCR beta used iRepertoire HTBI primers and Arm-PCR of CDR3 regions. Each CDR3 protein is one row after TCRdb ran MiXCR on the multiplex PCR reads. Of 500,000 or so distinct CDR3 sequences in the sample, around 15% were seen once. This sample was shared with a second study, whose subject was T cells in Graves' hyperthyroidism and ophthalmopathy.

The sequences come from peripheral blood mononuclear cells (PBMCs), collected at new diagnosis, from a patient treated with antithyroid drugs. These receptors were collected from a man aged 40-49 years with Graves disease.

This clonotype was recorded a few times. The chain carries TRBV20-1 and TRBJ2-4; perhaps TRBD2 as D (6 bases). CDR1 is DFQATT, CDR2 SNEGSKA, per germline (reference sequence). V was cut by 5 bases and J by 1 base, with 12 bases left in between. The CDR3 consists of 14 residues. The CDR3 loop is CSAGTGSAKNIQYF. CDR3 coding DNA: TGCAGTGCTGGGACTGGGTCGGCCAAAAACATTCAGTACTTC.

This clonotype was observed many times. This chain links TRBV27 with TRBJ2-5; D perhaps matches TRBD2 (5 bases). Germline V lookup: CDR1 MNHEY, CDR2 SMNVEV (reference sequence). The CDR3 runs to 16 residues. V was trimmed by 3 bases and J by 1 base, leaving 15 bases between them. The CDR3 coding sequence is TGTGCCAGCAGTTTGGACGGGGTTTTGTCCCAAGAGACCCAGTACTTC. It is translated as CASSLDGVLSQETQYF.

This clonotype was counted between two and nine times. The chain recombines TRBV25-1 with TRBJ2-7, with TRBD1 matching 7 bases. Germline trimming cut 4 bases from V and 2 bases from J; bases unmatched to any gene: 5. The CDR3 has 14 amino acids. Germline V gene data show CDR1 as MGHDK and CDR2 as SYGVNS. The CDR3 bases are TGTGCCAGCAGTGGAACAGGGGCGGCCTACGAGCAGTACTTC. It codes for CASSGTGAAYEQYF.

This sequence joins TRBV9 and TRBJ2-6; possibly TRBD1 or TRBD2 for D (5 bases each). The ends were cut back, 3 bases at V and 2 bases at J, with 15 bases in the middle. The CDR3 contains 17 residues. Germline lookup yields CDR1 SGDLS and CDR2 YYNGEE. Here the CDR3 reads CASSARDGRAGANVLTF. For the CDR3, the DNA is TGTGCCAGCAGCGCTCGGGACGGGCGCGCTGGGGCCAACGTCCTGACTTTC.

The CDR3 loop reads CAISGTSGVSKNIQYF. The CDR3 DNA reads as TGTGCCATCAGTGGGACTAGCGGCGTGTCCAAAAACATTCAGTACTTC. The chain is built from TRBV10-3 and TRBJ2-4; 10 bases are a match to TRBD2. The CDR3 extends over 16 amino acids. V trimming: 4 bases; J trimming: 2 bases; junction bases outside the gene matches: 5. Germline CDR1 is ENHRY and CDR2 is SYGVKD.

CDR3 sequence reads: CASSESVGTDTQYF. The CDR3 DNA is TGTGCCAGCAGTGAATCTGTCGGTACAGATACGCAGTATTTT. The V gene is TRBV6-1, the J gene TRBJ2-3; the D is unclear. The CDR3 is 14 amino acids. Germline loops: CDR1 MNHNS, CDR2 SASEGT. The germline V and J ends were trimmed by 2 bases and 3 bases, with 9 bases remaining between them.

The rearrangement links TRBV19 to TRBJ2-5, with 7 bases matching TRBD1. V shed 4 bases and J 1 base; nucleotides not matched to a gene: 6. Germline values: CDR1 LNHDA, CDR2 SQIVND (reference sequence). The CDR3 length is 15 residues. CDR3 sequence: CASSTDRTFQETQYF. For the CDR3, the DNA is TGTGCCAGTAGTACGGACAGGACATTCCAAGAGACCCAGTACTTC. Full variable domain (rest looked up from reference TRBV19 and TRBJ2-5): DGGITQSPKYLFRKEGQNVTLSCEQNLNHDAMYWYRQDPGQGLRLIYYSQIVNDFQKGDIAEGYSVSREKKESFPLTVTSAQKNPTAFYLCASSTDRTFQETQYFGPGTRLLVL.

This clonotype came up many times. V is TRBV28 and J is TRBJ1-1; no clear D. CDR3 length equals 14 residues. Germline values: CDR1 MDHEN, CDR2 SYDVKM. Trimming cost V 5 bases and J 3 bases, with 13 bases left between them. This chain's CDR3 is CASSNVRDHTEAFF. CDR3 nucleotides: TGTGCCAGCAGTAACGTTAGAGACCACACTGAAGCTTTCTTT.

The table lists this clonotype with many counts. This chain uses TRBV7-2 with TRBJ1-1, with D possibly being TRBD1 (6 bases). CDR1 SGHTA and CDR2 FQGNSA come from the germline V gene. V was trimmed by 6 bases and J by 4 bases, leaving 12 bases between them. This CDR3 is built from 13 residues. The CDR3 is CASRQQGGTEAFF. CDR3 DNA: TGTGCCAGCAGGCAACAGGGTGGCACTGAAGCTTTCTTT.

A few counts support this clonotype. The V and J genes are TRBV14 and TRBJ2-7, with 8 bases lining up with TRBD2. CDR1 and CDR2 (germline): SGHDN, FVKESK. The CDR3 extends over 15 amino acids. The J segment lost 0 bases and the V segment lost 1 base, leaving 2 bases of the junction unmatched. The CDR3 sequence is CASSQGREASYEQYF. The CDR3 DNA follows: TGTGCCAGCAGCCAAGGGCGGGAGGCCTCCTACGAGCAGTACTTC.

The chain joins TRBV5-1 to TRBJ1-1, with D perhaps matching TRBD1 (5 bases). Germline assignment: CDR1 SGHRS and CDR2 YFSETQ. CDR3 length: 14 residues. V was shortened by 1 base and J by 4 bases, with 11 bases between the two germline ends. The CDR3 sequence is CASSLKVGVTEAFF. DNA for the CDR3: TGCGCCAGCAGCTTGAAGGTGGGGGTCACTGAAGCTTTCTTT.

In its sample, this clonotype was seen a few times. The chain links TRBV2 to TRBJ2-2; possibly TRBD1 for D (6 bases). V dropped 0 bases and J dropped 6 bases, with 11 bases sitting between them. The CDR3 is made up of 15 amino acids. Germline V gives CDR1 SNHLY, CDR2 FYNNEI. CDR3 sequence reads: CASSEAGGDAGELFF. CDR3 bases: TGTGCCAGCAGTGAAGCTGGGGGCGACGCCGGGGAGCTGTTTTTT.

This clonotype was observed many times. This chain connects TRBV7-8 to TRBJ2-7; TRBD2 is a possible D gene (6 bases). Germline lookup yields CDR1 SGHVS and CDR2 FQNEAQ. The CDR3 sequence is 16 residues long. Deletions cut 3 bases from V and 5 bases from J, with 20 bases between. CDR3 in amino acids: CASSFSRDLVGHEQYF. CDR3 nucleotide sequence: TGTGCCAGCAGCTTCAGCCGGGACTTGGTCGGTCACGAGCAGTACTTC.